The clone carrying this T cell receptor (beta chain) has only a few counts. Antigen unknown. The data were obtained in a study of cytomegalovirus exposure and HLA in healthy donors. Points from the study as a whole: The number of N-insertions in an Asian-associated ancestry cluster was reportedly below the approximately 680-donor mean in a later analysis. Both high specificity and high sensitivity reportedly marked the classifier's diagnosis of cytomegalovirus status.

Vbeta (60) and Jbeta (13) primers were used in the PCR. Sequencing used immunoSEQ multiplex PCR; TCRdb keeps in-frame clones, though not all of them. The data contain around 120,000 clones, 75% of them singletons. This TCR derives from a woman aged 18-29 years in good health and CMV-seronegative. The sequencing input was PBMCs.

In DNA form, the CDR3 reads TGTGCCAGCAGCGTTTCGGAGGGCACTGAAGCTTTCTTT. Translation gives CASSVSEGTEAFF. The chain uses TRBV9 and TRBJ1-1; no clear D. The CDR3 has 13 amino acids. From germline, CDR1 is SGDLS and CDR2 YYNGEE. Trimming pared 2 bases from V and 4 bases from J, leaving 9 bases between.